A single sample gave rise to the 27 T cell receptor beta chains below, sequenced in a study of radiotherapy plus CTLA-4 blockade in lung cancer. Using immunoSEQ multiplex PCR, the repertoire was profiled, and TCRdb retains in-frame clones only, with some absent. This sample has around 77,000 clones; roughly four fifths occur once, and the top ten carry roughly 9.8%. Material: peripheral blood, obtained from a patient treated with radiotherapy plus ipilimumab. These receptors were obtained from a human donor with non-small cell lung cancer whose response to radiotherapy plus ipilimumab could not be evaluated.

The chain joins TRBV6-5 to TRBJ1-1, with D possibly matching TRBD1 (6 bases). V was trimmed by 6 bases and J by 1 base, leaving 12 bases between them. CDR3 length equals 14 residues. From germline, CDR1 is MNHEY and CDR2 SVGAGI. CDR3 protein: CASRLRGQNTEAFF. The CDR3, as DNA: TGTGCCAGCAGGTTACGGGGACAGAACACTGAAGCTTTCTTT.

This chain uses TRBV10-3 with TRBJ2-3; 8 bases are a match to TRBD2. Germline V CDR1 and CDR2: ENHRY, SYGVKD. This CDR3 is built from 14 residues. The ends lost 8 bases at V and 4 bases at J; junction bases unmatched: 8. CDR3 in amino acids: CAIAAGGVSDTQYF. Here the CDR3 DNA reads TGTGCCATCGCGGCCGGGGGGGTCTCAGATACGCAGTATTTT.

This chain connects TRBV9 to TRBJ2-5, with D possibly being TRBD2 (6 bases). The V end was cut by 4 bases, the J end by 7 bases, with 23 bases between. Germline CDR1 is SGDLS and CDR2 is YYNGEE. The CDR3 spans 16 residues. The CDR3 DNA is TGTGCCAGCAGCCCCTACGAGGAGCCAGCCGGGGGGACCCAGTACTTC. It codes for CASSPYEEPAGGTQYF. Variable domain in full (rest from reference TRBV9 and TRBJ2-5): DSGVTQTPKHLITATGQRVTLRCSPRSGDLSVYWYQQSLDQGLQFLIQYYNGEERAKGNILERFSAQQFPDLHSELNLSSLELGDSALYFCASSPYEEPAGGTQYFGPGTRLLVL.

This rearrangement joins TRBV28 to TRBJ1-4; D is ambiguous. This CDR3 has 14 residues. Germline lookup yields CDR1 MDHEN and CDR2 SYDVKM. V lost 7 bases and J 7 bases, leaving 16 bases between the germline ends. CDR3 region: CASKTSGIGEKLFF. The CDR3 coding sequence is TGTGCCAGCAAAACTTCGGGTATTGGTGAAAAACTGTTTTTT.

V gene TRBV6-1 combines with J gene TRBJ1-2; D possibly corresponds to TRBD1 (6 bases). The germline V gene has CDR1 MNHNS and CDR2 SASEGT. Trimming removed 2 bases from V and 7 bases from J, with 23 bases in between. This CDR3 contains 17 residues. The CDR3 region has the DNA TGTGCCAGCAGTGAATTACGGGGGGCTCAGAGGGCGTCTGGCTACACCTTC. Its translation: CASSELRGAQRASGYTF.

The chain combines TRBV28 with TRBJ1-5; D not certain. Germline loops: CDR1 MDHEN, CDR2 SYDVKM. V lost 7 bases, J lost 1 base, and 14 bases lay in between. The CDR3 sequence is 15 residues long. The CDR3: CASNKPVRSNQPQHF. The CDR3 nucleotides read TGTGCCAGCAATAAACCCGTCAGGAGCAATCAGCCCCAGCATTTT.

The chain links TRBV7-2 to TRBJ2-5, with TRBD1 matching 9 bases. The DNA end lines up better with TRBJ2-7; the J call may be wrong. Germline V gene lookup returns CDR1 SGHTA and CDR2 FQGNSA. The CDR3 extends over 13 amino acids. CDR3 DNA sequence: TGTGCCAGCAGCTCCAACAGGGGGCTCGAGCAGTACTTC. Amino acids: CASSSNRGLEQYF.

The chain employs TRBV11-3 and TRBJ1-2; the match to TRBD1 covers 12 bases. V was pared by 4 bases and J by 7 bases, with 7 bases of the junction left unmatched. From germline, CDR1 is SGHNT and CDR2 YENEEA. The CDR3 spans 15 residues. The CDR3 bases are TGTGCCAGCAGCTCATGGGACAGGGGGCTCTCTGGCTACACCTTC. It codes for CASSSWDRGLSGYTF. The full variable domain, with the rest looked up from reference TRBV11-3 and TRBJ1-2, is EAGVVQSPRYKIIEKKQPVAFWCNPISGHNTLYWYLQNLGQGPELLIRYENEEAVDDSQLPKDRFSAERLKGVDSTLKIQPAELGDSAVYLCASSSWDRGLSGYTFGSGTRLTVV.

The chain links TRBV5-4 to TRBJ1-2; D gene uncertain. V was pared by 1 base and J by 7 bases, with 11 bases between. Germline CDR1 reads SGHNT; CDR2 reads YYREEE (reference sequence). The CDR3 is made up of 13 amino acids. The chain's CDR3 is CASSLYGSGGYTF. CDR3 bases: TGTGCCAGCAGCTTGTACGGGAGCGGTGGCTACACCTTC.

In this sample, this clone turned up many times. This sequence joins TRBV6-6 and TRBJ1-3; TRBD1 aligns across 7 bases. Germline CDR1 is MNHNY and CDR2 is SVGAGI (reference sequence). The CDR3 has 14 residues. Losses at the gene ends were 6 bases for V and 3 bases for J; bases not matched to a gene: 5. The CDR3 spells CASRIQGHGNTIYF. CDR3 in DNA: TGTGCCAGCAGGATACAGGGGCATGGAAACACCATATATTTT.

CDR3 in DNA: TGTGCCTGGGGGGGCACAGTTGAAAAACTGTTTTTT. Translation: CAWGGTVEKLFF. This chain uses TRBV30 with TRBJ1-4, with D perhaps TRBD1 (6 bases). The V and J ends lost 5 bases and 7 bases respectively, with 11 bases between them. CDR1 and CDR2 from the germline V gene are GTSNPN and SVGIG (reference sequence). The CDR3 spans 12 residues.

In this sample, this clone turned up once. The DNA for the CDR3 is TGTGCCAGTAGTTTACGGGGGGGAAGCACAGATACGCAGTATTTT. Encoded protein: CASSLRGGSTDTQYF. The chain couples TRBV19 to TRBJ2-3; 8 bases line up with TRBD2. CDR1 is LNHDA, CDR2 SQIVND, per germline (reference sequence). The CDR3 totals 15 residues. The V and J ends lost 5 bases and 0 bases, in that order; junction bases with no gene match: 4. The variable domain in full, with the rest retrieved from reference TRBV19 and TRBJ2-3, is DGGITQSPKYLFRKEGQNVTLSCEQNLNHDAMYWYRQDPGQGLRLIYYSQIVNDFQKGDIAEGYSVSREKKESFPLTVTSAQKNPTAFYLCASSLRGGSTDTQYFGPGTRLTVL.

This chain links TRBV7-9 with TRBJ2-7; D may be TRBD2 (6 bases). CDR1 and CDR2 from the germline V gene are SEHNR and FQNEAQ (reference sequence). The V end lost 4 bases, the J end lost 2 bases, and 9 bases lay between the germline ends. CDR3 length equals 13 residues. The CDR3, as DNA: TGTGCCAGCAGCTACGGGAGTACCTACGAGCAGTACTTC. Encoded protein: CASSYGSTYEQYF.

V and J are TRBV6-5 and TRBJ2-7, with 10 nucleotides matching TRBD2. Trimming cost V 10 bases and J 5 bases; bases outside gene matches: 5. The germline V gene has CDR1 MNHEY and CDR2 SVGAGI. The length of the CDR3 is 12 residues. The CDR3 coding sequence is TGTGCCATCCGTGGGACTAGCGACGAGCAGTACTTC. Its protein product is CAIRGTSDEQYF.

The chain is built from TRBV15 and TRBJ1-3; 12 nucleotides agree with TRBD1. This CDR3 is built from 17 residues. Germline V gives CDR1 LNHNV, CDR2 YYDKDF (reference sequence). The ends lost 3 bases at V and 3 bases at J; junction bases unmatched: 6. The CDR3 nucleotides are TGTGCCACCAGCAGGGGACAGGGGGCCCTGGTTGGAAACACCATATATTTT. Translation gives CATSRGQGALVGNTIYF.

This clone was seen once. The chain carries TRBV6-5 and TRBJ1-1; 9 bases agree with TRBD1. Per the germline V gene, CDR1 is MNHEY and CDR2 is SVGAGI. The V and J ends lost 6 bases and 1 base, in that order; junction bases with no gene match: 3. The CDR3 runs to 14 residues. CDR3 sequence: CASRTGQGNTEAFF. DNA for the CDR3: TGTGCCAGCAGAACGGGACAGGGGAACACTGAAGCTTTCTTT.

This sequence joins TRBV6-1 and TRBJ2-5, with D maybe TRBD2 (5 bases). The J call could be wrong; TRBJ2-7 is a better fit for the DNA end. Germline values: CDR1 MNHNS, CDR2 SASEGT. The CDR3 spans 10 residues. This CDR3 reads CGSGAYEQYF. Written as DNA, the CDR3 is TGTGGGAGCGGAGCCTACGAGCAGTACTTC.

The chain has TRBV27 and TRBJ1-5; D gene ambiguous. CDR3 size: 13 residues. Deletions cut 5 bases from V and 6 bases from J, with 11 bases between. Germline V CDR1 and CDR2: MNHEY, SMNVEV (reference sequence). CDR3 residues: CASSPGRVQPQHF. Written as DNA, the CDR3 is TGTGCCAGCAGTCCTGGTCGCGTTCAGCCCCAGCATTTT.

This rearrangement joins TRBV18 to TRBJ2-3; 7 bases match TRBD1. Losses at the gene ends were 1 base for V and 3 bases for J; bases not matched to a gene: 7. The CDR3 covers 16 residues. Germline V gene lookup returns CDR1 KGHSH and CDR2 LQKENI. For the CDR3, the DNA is TGTGCCAGCTCACCACGACAGGGTCCGGAGACAGATACGCAGTATTTT. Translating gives CASSPRQGPETDTQYF.

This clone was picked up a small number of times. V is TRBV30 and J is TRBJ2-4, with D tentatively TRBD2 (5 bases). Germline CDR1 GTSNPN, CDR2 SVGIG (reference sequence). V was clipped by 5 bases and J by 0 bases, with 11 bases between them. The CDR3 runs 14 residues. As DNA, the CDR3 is TGTGCCTGGGACCACGGACTAGCCAAAAACATTCAGTACTTC. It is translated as CAWDHGLAKNIQYF.

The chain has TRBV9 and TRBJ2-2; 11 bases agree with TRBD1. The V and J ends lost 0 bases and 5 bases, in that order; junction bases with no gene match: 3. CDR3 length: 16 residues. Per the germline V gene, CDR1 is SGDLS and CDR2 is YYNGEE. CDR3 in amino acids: CASSVDGTGGTGELFF. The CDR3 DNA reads TGTGCCAGCAGCGTAGATGGGACAGGGGGGACCGGGGAGCTGTTTTTT.

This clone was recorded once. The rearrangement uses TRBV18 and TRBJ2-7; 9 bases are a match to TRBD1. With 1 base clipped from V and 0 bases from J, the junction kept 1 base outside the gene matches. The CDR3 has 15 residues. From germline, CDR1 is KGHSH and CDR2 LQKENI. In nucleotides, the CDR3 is TGTGCCAGCTCACCACGGACAGGGGCCTCCTACGAGCAGTACTTC. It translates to CASSPRTGASYEQYF.

In DNA, the CDR3 is TGTGCCAGCAGCAAGGGGGACAGGGTGAAAGAGACCCAGTACTTC. Its protein is CASSKGDRVKETQYF. The genes are TRBV5-6 and TRBJ2-5; 9 bases agree with TRBD1. V lost 4 bases, J lost 3 bases, and 7 bases stayed unmatched. Germline values: CDR1 SGHDT, CDR2 YYEEEE. This CDR3 region has 15 residues.

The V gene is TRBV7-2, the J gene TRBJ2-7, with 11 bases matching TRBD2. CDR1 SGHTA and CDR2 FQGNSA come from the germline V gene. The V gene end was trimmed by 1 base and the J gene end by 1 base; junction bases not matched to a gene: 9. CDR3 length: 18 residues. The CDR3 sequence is CASSLVWLAGGTSYEQYF. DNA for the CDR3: TGTGCCAGCAGCTTAGTATGGCTAGCGGGGGGCACGTCCTACGAGCAGTACTTC.

Here the CDR3 DNA reads TGTGCCAGCAGTTACCACTCGGGGAGCACCGGGGAGCTGTTTTTT. Protein sequence: CASSYHSGSTGELFF. This chain connects TRBV6-5 to TRBJ2-2; D possibly corresponds to TRBD2 (5 bases). The CDR3 is made up of 15 amino acids. Trimming pared 2 bases from V and 4 bases from J, leaving 11 bases between. Germline V lookup: CDR1 MNHEY, CDR2 SVGAGI.

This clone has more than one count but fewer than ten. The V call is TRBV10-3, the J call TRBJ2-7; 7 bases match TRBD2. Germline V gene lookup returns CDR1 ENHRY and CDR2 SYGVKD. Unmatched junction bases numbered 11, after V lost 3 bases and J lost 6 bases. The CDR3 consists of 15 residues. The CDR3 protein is CAISESAEWGGEQYF. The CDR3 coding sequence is TGTGCCATCAGTGAATCCGCGGAATGGGGGGGCGAGCAGTACTTC.

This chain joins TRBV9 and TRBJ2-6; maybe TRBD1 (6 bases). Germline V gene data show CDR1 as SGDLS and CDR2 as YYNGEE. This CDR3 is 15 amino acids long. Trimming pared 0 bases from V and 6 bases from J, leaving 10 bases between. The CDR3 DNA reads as TGTGCCAGCAGCGTAGTAGCAGGGGAGGCCAACGTCCTGACTTTC. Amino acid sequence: CASSVVAGEANVLTF.